The next 28 T cell receptor beta chains were all read from a single sample in a study of blood T cell repertoires in COVID-19. The data were produced by immunoSEQ multiplex PCR, yet TCRdb's version contains in-frame clones alone and is incomplete. Among under 130,000 clones listed, 89% were seen once. Sequences were obtained from peripheral blood. The source of these receptors is a woman between 55 and 75 years old with acute or convalescent COVID-19.

The V and J genes are TRBV28 and TRBJ2-3; 11 bases agree with TRBD2. After removal of 5 bases from V and 4 bases from J, the junction contained 8 bases not matched to a gene. The germline V gene encodes CDR1 MDHEN and CDR2 SYDVKM. This CDR3 has 16 residues. CDR3 in DNA: TGTGCCAGCAGTCCTCTCCCGGGACTAGCGGCAGATACGCAGTATTTT. Translated: CASSPLPGLAADTQYF.

The chain uses TRBV7-2 and TRBJ2-1; possibly TRBD2 for D (6 bases). With 5 bases removed from V and 3 bases from J, the gap between germline ends came to 14 bases. Germline V gives CDR1 SGHTA, CDR2 FQGNSA. The CDR3 is 15 amino acids. This chain's CDR3 is CASSPGRTFYNEQFF. Here the CDR3 DNA reads TGTGCCAGCAGCCCTGGGAGGACCTTCTACAATGAGCAGTTCTTC.

The V call is TRBV28, the J call TRBJ1-3; possibly TRBD1 for D (5 bases). The ends were cut back, 2 bases at V and 4 bases at J, with 6 bases in the middle. CDR1 is MDHEN and CDR2 is SYDVKM in the germline V gene. This CDR3 contains 13 residues. CDR3 DNA sequence: TGTGCCAGCAGTTTAGACAGAGGAAACACCATATATTTT. It specifies CASSLDRGNTIYF.

V usage is TRBV3-1 (or the pseudogene TRBV3-2) and J usage is TRBJ2-5, with D perhaps matching TRBD2 (5 bases). Trimming removed 2 bases from V and 3 bases from J, with 10 bases in between. Germline V lookup: CDR1 LGHDT, CDR2 YNNKEL (reference sequence). The length of the CDR3 is 14 residues. The CDR3 DNA reads TGTGCCAGCAGCCAATATGGGGAGAAAGAGACCCAGTACTTC. Residues: CASSQYGEKETQYF.

V usage is TRBV27 and J usage is TRBJ2-3; a weak D match, TRBD2 (5 bases). The CDR3 is 15 amino acids. Trimming stripped 2 bases from V and 6 bases from J, with 15 bases between. Looked up from germline, CDR1 is MNHEY and CDR2 is SMNVEV (reference sequence). The CDR3 is CASSLLLAPVDTQYF. The DNA for the CDR3 is TGTGCCAGCAGTTTACTCCTAGCCCCTGTGGATACGCAGTATTTT.

This chain uses TRBV25-1 with TRBJ2-1, with 8 bases lining up with TRBD2. The ends lost 1 base at V and 7 bases at J; junction bases unmatched: 12. The germline gives CDR1 MGHDK, CDR2 SYGVNS. This CDR3 is built from 17 residues. In DNA, the CDR3 is TGTGCCAGCAGTGAATTAGGGAGCGGGAGCGTTAAGAATGAGCAGTTCTTC. Translated, it gives CASSELGSGSVKNEQFF.

For the CDR3, the DNA is TGTGCCAGCAGTTACGGCGGGACTTCCCCCTACGAGCAGTACTTC. Amino acids: CASSYGGTSPYEQYF. This chain links TRBV6-6 with TRBJ2-7; TRBD2 might be the D (6 bases). The V end was cut by 2 bases, the J end by 2 bases, with 13 bases between. This CDR3 is built from 15 residues. Germline V gene lookup returns CDR1 MNHNY and CDR2 SVGAGI (reference sequence).

This chain links TRBV6-6 with TRBJ2-7, with 7 bases identical to TRBD1. The CDR3 consists of 15 residues. Germline CDR1 MNHNY, CDR2 SVGAGI (reference sequence). The J segment lost 2 bases and the V segment lost 7 bases, leaving 11 bases of the junction unmatched. Written as DNA, the CDR3 is TGTGCCAGCACCTCGTCCGGGACAGCCGCCTACGAGCAGTACGTC. It codes for CASTSSGTAAYEQYV.

The chain employs TRBV18 and TRBJ2-1; 7 bases are a match to TRBD2. Germline CDR1 and CDR2: KGHSH and LQKENI. V lost 0 bases to trimming and J lost 7 bases; unmatched junction nucleotides: 9. CDR3 length equals 16 residues. CDR3 protein: CASSPPPNPGGNEQFF. Written as DNA, the CDR3 is TGTGCCAGCTCACCACCGCCCAACCCCGGGGGGAATGAGCAGTTCTTC. The complete variable domain, with remaining parts taken from reference TRBV18 and TRBJ2-1, reads NAGVMQNPRHLVRRRGQEARLRCSPMKGHSHVYWYRQLPEEGLKFMVYLQKENIIDESGMPKERFSAEFPKEGPSILRIQQVVRGDSAAYFCASSPPPNPGGNEQFFGPGTRLTVL.

This clone was detected once. The gene calls are TRBV5-1 and TRBJ1-6; D gene uncertain. With 0 bases removed from V and 9 bases from J, the gap between germline ends came to 7 bases. Germline V gives CDR1 SGHRS, CDR2 YFSETQ. The CDR3 has 13 amino acids. The CDR3 nucleotides are TGCGCCAGCAGCTTGGAGCGGGGTTCACCCCTCCACTTT. This codes for CASSLERGSPLHF.

The chain couples TRBV19 to TRBJ2-2; a possible D gene is TRBD2 (6 bases). There are 14 residues in the CDR3. The germline gives CDR1 LNHDA, CDR2 SQIVND (reference sequence). V lost 3 bases and J lost 8, with 13 bases in between. The CDR3 DNA reads as TGTGCCAGTAGTATTGTTAGCGGTCAGGGGGAGCTGTTTTTT. Translating gives CASSIVSGQGELFF.

The chain links TRBV19 to TRBJ1-1; D may be TRBD1 (5 bases). Trimming took 4 bases from V and 1 from J, leaving 13 bases between them. This CDR3 is 15 amino acids long. Per the germline V gene, CDR1 is LNHDA and CDR2 is SQIVND (reference sequence). The CDR3 loop reads CASSRLDTPNTEAFF. CDR3 nucleotide sequence: TGTGCCAGTAGTAGGTTGGACACCCCGAACACTGAAGCTTTCTTT.

V usage is TRBV6-5 and J usage is TRBJ1-2; 10 bases fit TRBD1. Germline CDR1 is MNHEY and CDR2 is SVGAGI. V lost 3 bases, J lost 2 bases, and 3 bases stayed unmatched. The CDR3 spans 15 residues. The CDR3 spells CASSYRQGANYGYTF. The CDR3 nucleotides read TGTGCCAGCAGTTATCGACAGGGGGCGAACTATGGCTACACCTTC.

The J gene is TRBJ1-3, the V gene TRBV28, with a possible D match to TRBD1 (5 bases). The germline V gene has CDR1 MDHEN and CDR2 SYDVKM. V lost 6 bases to trimming and J lost 4 bases, with 16 bases between them. CDR3 length: 15 residues. The chain's CDR3 is CASSAGGVEGNTIYF. CDR3 nucleotides: TGTGCCAGCAGCGCTGGAGGGGTCGAAGGAAACACCATATATTTT.

The chain combines TRBV10-3 with TRBJ2-5; 13 bases fit TRBD2. The V gene end was trimmed by 0 bases and the J gene end by 5 bases; junction bases not matched to a gene: 6. Per germline, CDR1 ENHRY and CDR2 SYGVKD. CDR3 length: 17 amino acids. The CDR3, as DNA: TGTGCCATCAGTGAGTCATCCGGACTAGCGGGAGAGGAGACCCAGTACTTC. Its protein is CAISESSGLAGEETQYF.

A word on this clone: Mismatch with germline at one junction end may stem from a read error. The chain recombines TRBV18 with TRBJ2-7; TRBD1 is a possible D gene (6 bases). Germline CDR1 is KGHSH and CDR2 is LQKENI. The length of the CDR3 is 16 residues. CDR3 DNA sequence: TGTGCCAGCTCGCCACTGCAGGGGCAAACAGTCCACGAGCAGTACTTC. It translates to CASSPLQGQTVHEQYF.

The genes are TRBV24-1 and TRBJ2-1, with 12 positions matching TRBD2. Germline CDR1 KGHDR, CDR2 SFDVKD. After removal of 3 bases from V and 8 bases from J, the junction contained 4 bases not matched to a gene. The CDR3 loop spans 15 amino acids. As DNA, the CDR3 is TGTGCCACCAGTGATCGACTAGCGGGAGTACATGAGCAGTTCTTC. It translates to CATSDRLAGVHEQFF.

This chain connects TRBV5-4 to TRBJ1-4; the D is unclear. CDR3 length: 15 amino acids. V lost 3 bases, J lost 4 bases, and 13 bases lay in between. In germline, CDR1 is SGHNT, CDR2 YYREEE (reference sequence). The CDR3 nucleotides read TGTGCCAGCAGCTCTGGCGGGGAAGTTAATGAAAAACTGTTTTTT. Its translation: CASSSGGEVNEKLFF.

This clone was seen just once. The rearrangement joins TRBV2 to TRBJ2-5, with D possibly being TRBD2 (6 bases). In germline, CDR1 is SNHLY, CDR2 FYNNEI. Trimming took off 8 bases at V and 5 bases at J, with 18 bases between the two ends. There are 14 residues in the CDR3. The CDR3 DNA is TGTGCCAGCTCACCTATCGGGAGAAGGGAGACCCAGTACTTC. Encoded protein: CASSPIGRRETQYF.

This chain links TRBV24-1 with TRBJ2-5; the match to TRBD1 covers 8 bases. The CDR3 is 15 residues long. The V segment lost 2 bases and the J segment 1 base; nucleotides outside the gene matches: 2. Germline V lookup: CDR1 KGHDR, CDR2 SFDVKD. The DNA of the CDR3 is TGTGCCACCAGTGATTCAGGACAGGGCCAAGAGACCCAGTACTTC. Translated, it gives CATSDSGQGQETQYF.

The chain recombines TRBV4-2 with TRBJ2-2; 7 bases are a match to TRBD1. This CDR3 region has 16 residues. The germline gives CDR1 LGHNA, CDR2 YNFKEQ. The trim removed 7 bases at V and 2 bases at J, leaving 10 bases unmatched. The CDR3 DNA is TGTGCCAGCACCCCCGCAGGGGGAACTAACACCGGGGAGCTGTTTTTT. Translated, it gives CASTPAGGTNTGELFF.

This chain links TRBV14 with TRBJ1-3; D call uncertain. Germline V gene sequence: CDR1 SGHDN, CDR2 FVKESK. Deletions cut 4 bases from V and 2 bases from J, with 9 bases between. There are 14 residues in the CDR3. The CDR3 nucleotides read TGTGCCAGCAGCCCTACGTCGACTGGAAACACCATATATTTT. This codes for CASSPTSTGNTIYF.

This clone was seen just once. This chain links TRBV10-1 with TRBJ1-2; D is undetermined. Between the trimmed V and J ends, which lost 0 bases and 7 bases, there was a span of 9 bases. In germline, CDR1 is WNHNN, CDR2 SYGVQD (reference sequence). The CDR3 sequence is 13 residues long. This CDR3 is CASSESRGRGYTF. CDR3 DNA: TGCGCCAGCAGTGAGTCTAGAGGCCGTGGCTACACCTTC.

The CDR3 nucleotides read TGTGCCAGCAGCCAGACAAGGAACACTGAAGCTTTCTTT. It translates to CASSQTRNTEAFF. This chain links TRBV3-1 (or the pseudogene TRBV3-2) with TRBJ1-1; D gene ambiguous. The CDR3 has 13 residues. The V and J ends lost 3 bases and 1 base respectively, with 6 bases between them. CDR1 LGHDT and CDR2 YNNKEL come from the germline V gene (reference sequence).

This clone has only a few counts. V and J are TRBV9 and TRBJ1-1; the D gene is possibly TRBD1 (5 bases). This CDR3 is 13 amino acids long. The germline V and J ends were trimmed by 2 bases and 4 bases, with 9 bases remaining between them. Germline CDR1 is SGDLS and CDR2 is YYNGEE. In DNA, the CDR3 is TGTGCCAGCAGCGTCAGGGTAGGCACTGAAGCTTTCTTT. This translates into CASSVRVGTEAFF.

The V call is TRBV28, the J call TRBJ2-1; TRBD1 might be the D (6 bases). This CDR3 spans 14 amino acids. The germline V gene encodes CDR1 MDHEN and CDR2 SYDVKM. V was cut by 3 bases and J by 7 bases, with 13 bases left in between. The CDR3 reads CASSLVGRGNEQFF. In DNA, the CDR3 is TGTGCCAGCAGTTTGGTCGGCAGGGGAAATGAGCAGTTCTTC.

The CDR3 coding sequence is TGCGCCAGCAGCTTGGGAAGTCCTGGCGGTGGCTACACCTTC. Protein sequence: CASSLGSPGGGYTF. This chain joins TRBV5-1 and TRBJ1-2; D unresolved. Germline V CDR1 and CDR2: SGHRS, YFSETQ. The CDR3 contains 14 residues. The germline V and J ends were trimmed by 0 bases and 7 bases, with 13 bases remaining between them.

The rearrangement links TRBV27 to TRBJ1-5; D unclear. V lost 4 bases and J 7 bases, leaving 14 bases between the germline ends. CDR3 size: 14 residues. Germline lookup yields CDR1 MNHEY and CDR2 SMNVEV (reference sequence). The DNA for the CDR3 is TGTGCCAGCAGTTCCTTTGAGGGAAGCCAGCCCCAGCATTTT. Translation: CASSSFEGSQPQHF.